The 10 T cell receptor beta chains presented below share a single source sample, sequenced in a study of cytomegalovirus exposure and HLA in healthy donors. In the PCR, 60 Vbeta and 13 Jbeta primers were used. The protocol was immunoSEQ multiplex PCR, while the TCRdb copy is restricted to in-frame clones and leaves out a portion. The sample consists of about 61,000 clones, about 90% of them appearing once. The sample was PBMCs. Every receptor here comes from a man between 25 and 39 years old in good health and CMV-seropositive.

The chain employs TRBV11-2 and TRBJ2-2; 7 bases align to TRBD1. The J segment lost 3 bases and the V segment lost 6 bases, leaving 1 base of the junction unmatched. This CDR3 is built from 13 residues. Germline CDR1 and CDR2: SGHAT and FQNNGV. The DNA for the CDR3 is TGTGCCAGCAGGACAGGGCACACCGGGGAGCTGTTTTTT. It specifies CASRTGHTGELFF.

The chain joins TRBV6-1 to TRBJ2-3, with 12 nucleotides matching TRBD2. V shed 6 bases, J shed 5 bases, and the junction held 6 bases outside the gene matches. The CDR3 runs to 15 residues. The V gene's germline CDR1 is MNHNS and CDR2 SASEGT. CDR3 bases: TGTGCCAGCAGCCTAGCGGGAGGGCTTGGAGATACGCAGTATTTT. Its translation is CASSLAGGLGDTQYF.

This rearrangement joins TRBV10-3 to TRBJ2-7, with TRBD1 identical over 7 bases. The V segment lost 4 bases and the J segment 0 bases; nucleotides outside the gene matches: 0. This CDR3 region has 13 residues. Germline CDR1 reads ENHRY; CDR2 reads SYGVKD. The CDR3 sequence is CAISGDSSYEQYF. CDR3 in DNA: TGTGCCATCAGTGGGGACAGCTCCTACGAGCAGTACTTC.

The chain combines TRBV6-1 with TRBJ2-5; 7 bases align to TRBD1. From germline, CDR1 is MNHNS and CDR2 SASEGT. CDR3 length equals 13 residues. J was trimmed by 3 bases and V by 6 bases; bases with no gene match: 4. Here the CDR3 DNA reads TGTGCCAGCAGGTGGACAGGAGAAGAGACCCAGTACTTC. Translated: CASRWTGEETQYF.

V is TRBV6-5 and J is TRBJ1-6; D is perhaps TRBD1 (6 bases). V was trimmed by 6 bases and J by 6 bases, leaving 12 bases between them. There are 14 residues in the CDR3. The germline CDR1 and CDR2 sequences are MNHEY and SVGAGI. CDR3 DNA sequence: TGTGCCAGCAGCCGACAGGTTTCTAATTCACCCCTCCACTTT. Its translation: CASSRQVSNSPLHF.

J is TRBJ2-1 and V is TRBV21-1; the table's D call, TRBD2, was not checked against the DNA. TRBV21-1 is shown as a pseudogene. The CDR3 extends over 16 amino acids. Here the CDR3 reads CASSVWTSVTYNEQFF. In DNA form, the CDR3 reads TGTGCCAGCAGCGTCTGGACTAGCGTGACCTACAATGAGCAGTTCTTC.

The chain has TRBV10-2 and TRBJ1-3; D is possibly TRBD1 (5 bases). Trimming shortened V by 0 bases and J by 4 bases, and 10 bases separated the two germline ends. The CDR3 is 15 residues long. Germline CDR1 is WSHSY and CDR2 is SAAADI. The CDR3 protein is CASSESRGKGNTIYF. The CDR3 region has the DNA TGCGCCAGCAGTGAGTCTCGGGGGAAAGGAAACACCATATATTTT.

A remark on this clone: Other DNA variants within this sample encode the same CDR3. V usage is TRBV9 and J usage is TRBJ2-7; TRBD2 matches at 9 bases. This CDR3 is 15 amino acids long. CDR1 SGDLS and CDR2 YYNGEE come from the germline V gene. J was trimmed by 1 base and V by 0 bases; bases with no gene match: 2. CDR3 amino acids: CASSVGAGGSYEQYF. The CDR3 region has the DNA TGTGCCAGCAGCGTAGGAGCGGGAGGATCCTACGAGCAGTACTTC.

The chain joins TRBV19 to TRBJ1-5, with 8 bases matching TRBD1. J was trimmed by 9 bases and V by 1 base; bases with no gene match: 8. This CDR3 is built from 15 residues. CDR1 is LNHDA and CDR2 is SQIVND in the germline V gene (reference sequence). The CDR3 loop is CASSIARTGNRPQHF. Written as DNA, the CDR3 is TGTGCCAGTAGTATAGCCCGGACAGGGAACAGGCCCCAGCATTTT.

The V and J genes are TRBV2 and TRBJ2-7; TRBD1 aligns across 9 bases. Losses at the gene ends were 8 bases for V and 6 bases for J; bases not matched to a gene: 14. The V gene's germline CDR1 is SNHLY and CDR2 FYNNEI. The CDR3 is 15 residues long. CDR3: CASGKTGTGYREQYF. For the CDR3, the DNA is TGTGCCAGCGGTAAAACCGGGACAGGGTATCGCGAGCAGTACTTC.